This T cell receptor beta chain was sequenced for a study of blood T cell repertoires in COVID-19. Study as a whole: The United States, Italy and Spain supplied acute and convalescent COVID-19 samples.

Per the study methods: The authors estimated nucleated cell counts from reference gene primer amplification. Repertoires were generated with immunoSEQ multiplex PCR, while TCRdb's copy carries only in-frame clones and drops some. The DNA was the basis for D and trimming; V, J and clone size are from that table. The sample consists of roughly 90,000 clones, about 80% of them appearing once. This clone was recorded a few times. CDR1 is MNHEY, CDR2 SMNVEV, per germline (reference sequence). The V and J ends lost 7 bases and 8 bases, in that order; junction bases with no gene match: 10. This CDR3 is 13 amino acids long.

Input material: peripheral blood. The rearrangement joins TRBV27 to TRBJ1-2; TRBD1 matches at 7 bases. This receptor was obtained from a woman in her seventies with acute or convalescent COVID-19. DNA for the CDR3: TGTGCCAGCACGCGCGGCAGGGGGTACGGCTACACCTTC. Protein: CASTRGRGYGYTF.